These T cell receptor beta chains were read from a single sample in a study of OX40 agonist ivuxolimab in advanced cancers. Using immunoSEQ multiplex PCR, the repertoire was profiled, and TCRdb retains in-frame clones only, with some absent. The sample holds tens of thousands of clones; about 90% are singletons and the top ten take roughly 1.8%. The sample in question was CD4+ or CD8+ T cells sorted from blood, obtained in a trial of the OX40 agonist ivuxolimab. These receptors were obtained from an adult with an advanced solid tumor such as melanoma, head and neck, liver or kidney cancer. Both conserved end residues are part of each CDR3. D genes are given only for firm matches. The size of a clone is reported for some rows only, either as once, few or many, or as a class for expanded clones.

clone_size: NA
j_call: TRBJ2-3
v_call: TRBV7-2
d_call: NA
cdr3_nt: TGTGCCAGCAGCTTGCAAGGGTCGATGCTGGGGACAGATACGCAGTATTTT
cdr3_aa: CASSLQGSMLGTDTQYF

clone_size: NA
j_call: TRBJ1-1
v_call: TRBV6-5
d_call: NA
cdr3_nt: TGTGCCAGCACCACTCGGGGGGGCGTCACTGAAGCTTTCTTT
cdr3_aa: CASTTRGGVTEAFF

clone_size: NA
j_call: TRBJ1-4
v_call: TRBV5-4
d_call: NA
cdr3_nt: TGTGCCAGCAGCTTGGCAGGGATCAGTGAAAAACTGTTTTTT
cdr3_aa: CASSLAGISEKLFF

clone_size: NA
j_call: TRBJ2-7
v_call: TRBV14
d_call: TRBD1
cdr3_nt: TGTGCCAGCAGCCCCCGACAGGGACGACACGAGCAGTACTTC
cdr3_aa: CASSPRQGRHEQYF

clone_size: NA
j_call: TRBJ1-1
v_call: TRBV19
d_call: NA
cdr3_nt: TGTGCCAGTAGTGGGGAGAACACTGAAGCTTTCTTT
cdr3_aa: CASSGENTEAFF

clone_size: NA
j_call: TRBJ2-5
v_call: TRBV4-1
d_call: TRBD2
cdr3_nt: TGCGCCAGCAGCCAAGCGAAATTCGGGGACTACCGACCGCAGACCCAGTACTTC
cdr3_aa: CASSQAKFGDYRPQTQYF

clone_size: NA
j_call: TRBJ2-3
v_call: TRBV10-1
d_call: NA
cdr3_nt: TGCGCCAGCAGTGAGTCGAGACTGGGGGCAGATACGCAGTATTTT
cdr3_aa: CASSESRLGADTQYF

clone_size: NA
j_call: TRBJ1-4
v_call: TRBV18
d_call: NA
cdr3_nt: TGTGCCAGCTCACCCCCCGGACAAGACGGAGAAAAACTGTTTTTT
cdr3_aa: CASSPPGQDGEKLFF

clone_size: NA
j_call: TRBJ1-2
v_call: TRBV6-4
d_call: TRBD1
cdr3_nt: TGTGCCAGCAGTACGGGACAGGGATTGGGTTTCTATGGCTACACCTTC
cdr3_aa: CASSTGQGLGFYGYTF

clone_size: once
j_call: TRBJ1-5
v_call: TRBV7-9
d_call: TRBD1
cdr3_nt: TGTGCCAGCAGCATGACAGGGAATCAGCCCCAGCATTTT
cdr3_aa: CASSMTGNQPQHF

clone_size: NA
j_call: TRBJ2-3
v_call: TRBV4-3
d_call: NA
cdr3_nt: TGCGCCAGCAGCCAAGTTGAATCGGATACGCAGTATTTT
cdr3_aa: CASSQVESDTQYF

clone_size: NA
j_call: TRBJ1-5
v_call: TRBV7-9
d_call: TRBD1
cdr3_nt: TGTGCCAGCAGCTCCTTACGTGTCGGGACAGACGGAAATCAGCCCCAGCATTTT
cdr3_aa: CASSSLRVGTDGNQPQHF

clone_size: few
j_call: TRBJ1-4
v_call: TRBV5-1
d_call: TRBD1
cdr3_nt: TGCGCCAGCAGCCCCGGGACAGCCGCAACTAATGAAAAACTGTTTTTT
cdr3_aa: CASSPGTAATNEKLFF

clone_size: NA
j_call: TRBJ1-5
v_call: TRBV28
d_call: NA
cdr3_nt: TGTGCCAGCAGTTTTAGAGGGAATAGCAATCAGCCCCAGCATTTT
cdr3_aa: CASSFRGNSNQPQHF

clone_size: NA
j_call: TRBJ1-1
v_call: TRBV7-9
d_call: TRBD1
cdr3_nt: TGTGCCAGCAGCGTCGGACAGGGGAACACTGAAGCTTTCTTT
cdr3_aa: CASSVGQGNTEAFF

clone_size: once
j_call: TRBJ2-1
v_call: TRBV18
d_call: TRBD2
cdr3_nt: TGTGCCAGCTCACCACTCGACCTAGCGGGGTCCTACAATGAGCAGTTCTTC
cdr3_aa: CASSPLDLAGSYNEQFF

clone_size: NA
j_call: TRBJ2-4
v_call: TRBV4-1
d_call: NA
cdr3_nt: TGCGCCAGCAGCCATTTGACAGAGGGGAAAAACATTCAGTACTTC
cdr3_aa: CASSHLTEGKNIQYF

clone_size: NA
j_call: TRBJ1-5
v_call: TRBV30
d_call: NA
cdr3_nt: TGTGCCTGGGGTCGTAAGGCAGTCCCTTGGAGCAATCAGCCCCAGCATTTT
cdr3_aa: CAWGRKAVPWSNQPQHF

clone_size: NA
j_call: TRBJ1-1
v_call: TRBV6-5
d_call: TRBD1
cdr3_nt: TGTGCCAGCAGTTACCTGACAGGGGGTGACACTGAAGCTTTCTTT
cdr3_aa: CASSYLTGGDTEAFF

clone_size: NA
j_call: TRBJ1-4
v_call: TRBV18
d_call: NA
cdr3_nt: TGTGCCAGCTCACCCAGGGGTTTTGGAGAAAAACTGTTTTTT
cdr3_aa: CASSPRGFGEKLFF

clone_size: NA
j_call: TRBJ2-7
v_call: TRBV28
d_call: NA
cdr3_nt: TGTGCCAGCAGTTTGACGTCAGGGGCTTCCTACGAGCAGTACTTC
cdr3_aa: CASSLTSGASYEQYF

clone_size: NA
j_call: TRBJ2-7
v_call: TRBV5-5
d_call: TRBD2
cdr3_nt: TGTGCCAGCAGCCGACTAGCGGACACCTACGAGCAGTACTTC
cdr3_aa: CASSRLADTYEQYF

clone_size: NA
j_call: TRBJ2-1
v_call: TRBV27
d_call: NA
cdr3_nt: TGTGCCAGCAGTGGGTCAGGAGTAGCTCGAGGAACGTACAATGAGCAGTTCTTC
cdr3_aa: CASSGSGVARGTYNEQFF

clone_size: NA
j_call: TRBJ2-7
v_call: TRBV18
d_call: TRBD2
cdr3_nt: TGTGCCAGCTCCCAAGGACTAGCGGGAGGTTCCGAGCAGTACTTC
cdr3_aa: CASSQGLAGGSEQYF

clone_size: NA
j_call: TRBJ2-1
v_call: TRBV28
d_call: NA
cdr3_nt: TGTGCCAGCGGGGACTCCTACAATGAGCAGTTCTTC
cdr3_aa: CASGDSYNEQFF

clone_size: NA
j_call: TRBJ2-3
v_call: TRBV5-1
d_call: NA
cdr3_nt: TGCGCCAGCAGCCCATACACTAGCACAGATACGCAGTATTTT
cdr3_aa: CASSPYTSTDTQYF

clone_size: NA
j_call: TRBJ2-1
v_call: TRBV10-2
d_call: TRBD2
cdr3_nt: TGCGCCAGCATTTCAGCGGGAGGGAATAGTGAGCAGTTCTTC
cdr3_aa: CASISAGGNSEQFF

clone_size: NA
j_call: TRBJ2-3
v_call: TRBV2
d_call: TRBD1
cdr3_nt: TGTGCCAGCGGACAGGGGAAAGATACGCAGTATTTT
cdr3_aa: CASGQGKDTQYF

clone_size: NA
j_call: TRBJ2-3
v_call: TRBV19
d_call: NA
cdr3_nt: TGTGCCAGTAGTCGGGGCCCTTCGGGCGCAGATACGCAGTATTTT
cdr3_aa: CASSRGPSGADTQYF

clone_size: NA
j_call: TRBJ1-2
v_call: TRBV10-3
d_call: NA
cdr3_nt: TGTGCCATCAGTGACGGAGCTAACTATGGCTACACCTTC
cdr3_aa: CAISDGANYGYTF

clone_size: NA
j_call: TRBJ2-1
v_call: TRBV11-3
d_call: NA
cdr3_nt: TGTGCCAGCAGCTTAGGTTACGTGGGGAATGAGCAGTTCTTC
cdr3_aa: CASSLGYVGNEQFF

clone_size: NA
j_call: TRBJ1-6
v_call: TRBV19
d_call: NA
cdr3_nt: TGTGCCAGTAGTAGAGGGGCAGGGAAGAATTCACCCCTCCACTTT
cdr3_aa: CASSRGAGKNSPLHF

clone_size: NA
j_call: TRBJ1-3
v_call: TRBV5-4
d_call: TRBD1
cdr3_nt: TGTGCCAGCAGCTTGGCCCGGGACAGGGGTATTGGAAACACCATATATTTT
cdr3_aa: CASSLARDRGIGNTIYF

clone_size: NA
j_call: TRBJ1-4
v_call: TRBV9
d_call: NA
cdr3_nt: TGTGCCAGCAGCGTAGGAACAGTTTCCGAAAAACTGTTTTTT
cdr3_aa: CASSVGTVSEKLFF

clone_size: NA
j_call: TRBJ2-2
v_call: TRBV6-1
d_call: TRBD1
cdr3_nt: TGTGCCAGCAAGGGACAGGGGAACACCGGGGAGCTGTTTTTT
cdr3_aa: CASKGQGNTGELFF

clone_size: NA
j_call: TRBJ1-1
v_call: TRBV18
d_call: NA
cdr3_nt: TGTGCCAGCTCACCACAAGGAGAGAACACTGAAGCTTTCTTT
cdr3_aa: CASSPQGENTEAFF

clone_size: NA
j_call: TRBJ1-2
v_call: TRBV28
d_call: TRBD1
cdr3_nt: TGTGCCAGCAGTTTGGGGACAGGGGGTGCCTATGGCTACACCTTC
cdr3_aa: CASSLGTGGAYGYTF

clone_size: NA
j_call: TRBJ1-4
v_call: TRBV11-2
d_call: TRBD1
cdr3_nt: TGTGCCAGCAGCTATCTTCAGGGGGCGGCGGAAAAACTGTTTTTT
cdr3_aa: CASSYLQGAAEKLFF

clone_size: NA
j_call: TRBJ2-7
v_call: TRBV7-8
d_call: TRBD2
cdr3_nt: TGTGCCAGCAGCTTAGCCGGGACTAGCGGGAGGTCCCGCGCATTGGAGCAGTACTTC
cdr3_aa: CASSLAGTSGRSRALEQYF

clone_size: NA
j_call: TRBJ1-1
v_call: TRBV29-1
d_call: NA
cdr3_nt: TGCAGCGTGCGGGCGGGCAACACTGAAGCTTTCTTT
cdr3_aa: CSVRAGNTEAFF

clone_size: NA
j_call: TRBJ2-2
v_call: TRBV11-2
d_call: NA
cdr3_nt: TGTGCCAGCAGCTTAGGGCTGACTAGAGAGTCCGGGGAGCTGTTTTTT
cdr3_aa: CASSLGLTRESGELFF

clone_size: NA
j_call: TRBJ2-2
v_call: TRBV9
d_call: NA
cdr3_nt: TGTGCCAGCAGCTTGGGACAATACACCGGGGAGCTGTTTTTT
cdr3_aa: CASSLGQYTGELFF

clone_size: NA
j_call: TRBJ2-1
v_call: TRBV7-8
d_call: NA
cdr3_nt: TGTGCCAGCAGAGGAGGGGGGACCTACAATGAGCAGTTCTTC
cdr3_aa: CASRGGGTYNEQFF

clone_size: NA
j_call: TRBJ2-7
v_call: TRBV18
d_call: TRBD1
cdr3_nt: TGTGCCAGCTCACCCGGACAGGGGGCCTACGAGCAGTACTTC
cdr3_aa: CASSPGQGAYEQYF

clone_size: NA
j_call: TRBJ1-4
v_call: TRBV7-9
d_call: TRBD1
cdr3_nt: TGTGCCAGCAGCTTTCAGGCAGGGGGTAATGAAAAACTGTTTTTT
cdr3_aa: CASSFQAGGNEKLFF

clone_size: NA
j_call: TRBJ2-3
v_call: TRBV7-9
d_call: NA
cdr3_nt: TGTGCCAGCAGCCTGAACGGACCCTTAACAGATACGCAGTATTTT
cdr3_aa: CASSLNGPLTDTQYF

clone_size: once
j_call: TRBJ2-5
v_call: TRBV7-8
d_call: NA
cdr3_nt: TGTGCCAGCAGCTTACGACGGGGGAGGGAGGGGGCCCAAGAGACCCAGTACTTC
cdr3_aa: CASSLRRGREGAQETQYF

clone_size: NA
j_call: TRBJ2-1
v_call: TRBV5-1
d_call: NA
cdr3_nt: TGCGCCAGCAGCAAGGGTTCCGCGAGGGGAGGAAATGAGCAGTTCTTC
cdr3_aa: CASSKGSARGGNEQFF

clone_size: NA
j_call: TRBJ1-2
v_call: TRBV5-1
d_call: NA
cdr3_nt: TGCGCCAGCAGCTTCGGGGGGAGTAACTATGGCTACACCTTC
cdr3_aa: CASSFGGSNYGYTF